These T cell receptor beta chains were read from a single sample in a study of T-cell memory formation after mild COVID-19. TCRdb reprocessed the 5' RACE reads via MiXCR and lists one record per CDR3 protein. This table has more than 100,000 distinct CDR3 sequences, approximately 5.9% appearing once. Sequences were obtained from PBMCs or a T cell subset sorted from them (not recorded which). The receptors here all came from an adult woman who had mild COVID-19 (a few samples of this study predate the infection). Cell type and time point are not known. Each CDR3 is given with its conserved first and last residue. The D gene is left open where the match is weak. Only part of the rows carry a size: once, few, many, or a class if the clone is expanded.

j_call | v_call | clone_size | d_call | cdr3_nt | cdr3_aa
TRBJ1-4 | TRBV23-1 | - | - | TGCGCCAGCAGTCAATCTCTATTAGCGGGCCGTAAGGGTGAAAAACTGTTTTTT | CASSQSLLAGRKGEKLFF
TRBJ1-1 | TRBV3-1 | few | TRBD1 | TGTGCCAGCAGCCCCCGGGACAGGAGGACTGAAGCTTTCTTT | CASSPRDRRTEAFF
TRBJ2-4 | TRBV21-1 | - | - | TGTGCCAGCAGCAACGAGTGGCCCCTGGCCAAAAACATTCAGTACTTC | CASSNEWPLAKNIQYF
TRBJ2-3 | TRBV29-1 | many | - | TGCAGCGTTGAAGGCAATCCGGGGAGCGACACAGATACGCAGTATTTT | CSVEGNPGSDTDTQYF
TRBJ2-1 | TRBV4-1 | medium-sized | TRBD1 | TGCGCCAGCAGCCAAGGGCCAGGGGGTTTCAATGAGCAGTTCTTC | CASSQGPGGFNEQFF
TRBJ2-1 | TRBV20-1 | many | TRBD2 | TGCAGTGCTAGTTGGACTAGCTCCCTACATGAGCAGTTCTTC | CSASWTSSLHEQFF
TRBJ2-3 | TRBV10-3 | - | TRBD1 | TGTGCCATCACGGAACAGGGGAGCACAGATACGCAGTATTTT | CAITEQGSTDTQYF
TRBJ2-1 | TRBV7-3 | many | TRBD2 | TGTGCCAGCAGCTTCGGACTAGCGGGAGGGAATGAGCAGTTCTTC | CASSFGLAGGNEQFF
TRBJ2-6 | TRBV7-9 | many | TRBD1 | TGTGCCAGCAGCTCCGGACCCGTGAAACAGGGGGCTAAGGGGGCCAACGTCCTGACTTTC | CASSSGPVKQGAKGANVLTF
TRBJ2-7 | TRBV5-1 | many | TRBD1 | TGCGCCAGCAGCCTCGACAGGGGAAATAACGAGCAGTACTTC | CASSLDRGNNEQYF
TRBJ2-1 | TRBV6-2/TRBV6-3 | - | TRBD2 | TGTGCCAGCAACCCCTCACAAGGCGGGAGGGTTGAGCAGTTCTTC | CASNPSQGGRVEQFF
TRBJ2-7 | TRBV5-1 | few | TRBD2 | TGCGCCAGCAGCTTGTTTTCTAGCGGGGGCGAGAGCTCCTACGAGCAGTACTTC | CASSLFSSGGESSYEQYF
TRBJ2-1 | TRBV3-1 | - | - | TGTGCCAGCAGCCAAGTGGACAATGAGCAGTTCTTC | CASSQVDNEQFF
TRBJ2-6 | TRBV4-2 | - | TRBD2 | TGTGCCAGCAGCCAAAGCCCTAGCGGAAGCTCTGGGGCCAACGTCCTGACTTTC | CASSQSPSGSSGANVLTF
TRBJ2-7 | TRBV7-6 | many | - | TGTGCCAGCAGCTCACTTCCGGGGAAGACCTACGAGCAGTACTTC | CASSSLPGKTYEQYF
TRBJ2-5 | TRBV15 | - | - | TGTGCCACCAGCAGAGTCAGAGAGACCCAGTACTTC | CATSRVRETQYF
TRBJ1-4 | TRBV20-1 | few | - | TGCAGTGCTAGAGCCGGGACCTCATGGGGCGGTGAAAAACTGTTTTTT | CSARAGTSWGGEKLFF
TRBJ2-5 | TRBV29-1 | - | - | TGCAGCGTTGAAGATTGGGACCAAGAGACCCAGTACTTC | CSVEDWDQETQYF
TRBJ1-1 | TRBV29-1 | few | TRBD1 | TGCAGCGTTGAAGATCCTCGACAGGGGGCTGGAGCTTTCTTT | CSVEDPRQGAGAFF
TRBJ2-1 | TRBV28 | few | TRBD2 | TGTGCCAGCAGCCCCGAGGCTAGCGGGGGGTCGGATGAGCAGTTCTTC | CASSPEASGGSDEQFF
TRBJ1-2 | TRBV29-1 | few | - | TGCAGCGTGGACAGTTATAACTATGGCTACACCTTC | CSVDSYNYGYTF
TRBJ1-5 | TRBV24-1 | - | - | TGTGCCACCAGTGATTGGACAGAAAATCAGCCCCAGCATTTT | CATSDWTENQPQHF
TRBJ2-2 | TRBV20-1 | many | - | TGCAGTGCTACAGAAAGGGGGAACACCGGGGAGCTGTTTTTT | CSATERGNTGELFF
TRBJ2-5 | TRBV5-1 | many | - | TGCGCCAGCAGCTTGGGAGGTCCGGGATGGCGACAAGAGACCCAGTACTTC | CASSLGGPGWRQETQYF
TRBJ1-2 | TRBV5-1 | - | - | TGCGCCAGCAGCCTCCCGACCCCGGGGGGCTACACCTTC | CASSLPTPGGYTF
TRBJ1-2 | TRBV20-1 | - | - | TGCAGTGCTAGAGATCTTAATAGGGGAGGGGATGGCTACACCTTC | CSARDLNRGGDGYTF
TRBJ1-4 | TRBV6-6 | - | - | TGTGCCAGCAGTTACTCACGGGGGATTGATGAAAAACTGTTTTTT | CASSYSRGIDEKLFF
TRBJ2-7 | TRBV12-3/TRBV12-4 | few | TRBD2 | TGTGCCAGCAGCCCTCAACTAGCGGACCTCTCCTACGAGCAGTACTTC | CASSPQLADLSYEQYF
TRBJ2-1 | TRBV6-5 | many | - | TGTGCCAGCAGTTCGACTAGGTACAATGAGCAGTTCTTC | CASSSTRYNEQFF
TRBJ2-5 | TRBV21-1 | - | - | TGTGCCAGCAGCGCCTGGACGACCTCCCAAGAGACCCAGTACTTC | CASSAWTTSQETQYF
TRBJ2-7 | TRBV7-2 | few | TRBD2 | TGTGCCAGCAGCTTAGTCTCAGCTAGCGGGTCCGAGCAGTACTTC | CASSLVSASGSEQYF
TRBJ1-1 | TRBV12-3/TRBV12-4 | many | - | TGTGCCAGCAGGATAGGGGAACACACTGAAGCTTTCTTT | CASRIGEHTEAFF
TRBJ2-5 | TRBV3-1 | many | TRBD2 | TGTGCCAGCAGCCCCCCAGCGGGGGGGCGGGAGACCCAGTACTTC | CASSPPAGGRETQYF
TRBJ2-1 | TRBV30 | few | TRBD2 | TGTGCCTGGATGGTAGCGGGAGGCCCACGCGATGAGCAGTTCTTC | CAWMVAGGPRDEQFF
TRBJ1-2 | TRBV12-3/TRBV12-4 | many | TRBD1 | TGTGCCAGCATGCCCCAGGAGACAGGGCGTTATGGCTACACCTTC | CASMPQETGRYGYTF
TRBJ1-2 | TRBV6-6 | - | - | TGTGCCAGCAGTTACTTCATAGGGACGGGCTATGGCTACACCTTC | CASSYFIGTGYGYTF
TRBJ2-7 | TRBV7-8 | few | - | TGTGCCAGCAGCTTAGGCCCAGATGTAGCCTACGAGCAGTACTTC | CASSLGPDVAYEQYF
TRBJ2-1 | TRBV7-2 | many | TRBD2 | TGTGCCAGCAGCGCTTCTAGCGGCCGTAGCTCCTACAATGAGCAGTTCTTC | CASSASSGRSSYNEQFF
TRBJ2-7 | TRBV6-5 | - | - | TGTGCCAGCATAAGACACCAGGGGTCCTACGAGCAGTACTTC | CASIRHQGSYEQYF
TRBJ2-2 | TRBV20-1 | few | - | TGCAGTGCTAGATCCGAGGGGGGGTCCTATGTCGGGGAGCTGTTTTTT | CSARSEGGSYVGELFF
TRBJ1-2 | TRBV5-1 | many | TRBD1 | TGCGCCAGCAGCTTGTCCGGGACAGGGGTTAGCTACACCTTC | CASSLSGTGVSYTF
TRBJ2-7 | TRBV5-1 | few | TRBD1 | TGCGCCAGCAGCCCCCGGGACAGGGGTGGGGAGCAGTACTTC | CASSPRDRGGEQYF
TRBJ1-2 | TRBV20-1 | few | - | TGCAGTGCTAGAGGCGGGGACACAGGGACCTATGGCTACACCTTC | CSARGGDTGTYGYTF
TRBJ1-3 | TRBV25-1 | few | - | TGTGCCAGCAGTGAAACCTACGTCCCGACGGGCGCAGGAAACACCATATATTTT | CASSETYVPTGAGNTIYF
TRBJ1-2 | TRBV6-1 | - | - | TGTGCCAGCAGTCCGACCCTCACCCTCCGATATGGCTACACCTTC | CASSPTLTLRYGYTF
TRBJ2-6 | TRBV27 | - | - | TGTGCCAGCAGTTTCTTCGGGACTGGGGCCAACGTCCTGACTTTC | CASSFFGTGANVLTF
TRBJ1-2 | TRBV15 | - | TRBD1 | TGTGCCACCAGTCAGAAGCGGCAGGGGGCACCTGGCTACACCTTC | CATSQKRQGAPGYTF
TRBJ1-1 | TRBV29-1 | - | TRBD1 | TGCAGCGTTGGGAACAGGGGTGCCACTGAAGCTTTCTTT | CSVGNRGATEAFF
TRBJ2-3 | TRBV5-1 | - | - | TGCGCCAGCAGCCCGTCTCGGTTGGATACGCAGTATTTT | CASSPSRLDTQYF
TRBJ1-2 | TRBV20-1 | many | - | TGCAGTGCTAGACAGGGGAGCGGCTATGGCTACACCTTC | CSARQGSGYGYTF
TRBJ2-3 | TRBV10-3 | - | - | TGTGCCATCAAACGGCCGGGGCAGGCAGATACGCAGTATTTT | CAIKRPGQADTQYF
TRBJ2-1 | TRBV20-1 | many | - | TGCAGTGCTACAAAGCCCACGGTGACTAGCTCCTACAATGAGCAGTTCTTC | CSATKPTVTSSYNEQFF
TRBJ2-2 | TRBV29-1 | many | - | TGCAGCGTGCGGACCCAGTTGACAGCTACCGGGGAGCTGTTTTTT | CSVRTQLTATGELFF
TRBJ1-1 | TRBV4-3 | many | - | TGCGCCAGCAGCCGGATTACAGGCATGAACACTGAAGCTTTCTTT | CASSRITGMNTEAFF